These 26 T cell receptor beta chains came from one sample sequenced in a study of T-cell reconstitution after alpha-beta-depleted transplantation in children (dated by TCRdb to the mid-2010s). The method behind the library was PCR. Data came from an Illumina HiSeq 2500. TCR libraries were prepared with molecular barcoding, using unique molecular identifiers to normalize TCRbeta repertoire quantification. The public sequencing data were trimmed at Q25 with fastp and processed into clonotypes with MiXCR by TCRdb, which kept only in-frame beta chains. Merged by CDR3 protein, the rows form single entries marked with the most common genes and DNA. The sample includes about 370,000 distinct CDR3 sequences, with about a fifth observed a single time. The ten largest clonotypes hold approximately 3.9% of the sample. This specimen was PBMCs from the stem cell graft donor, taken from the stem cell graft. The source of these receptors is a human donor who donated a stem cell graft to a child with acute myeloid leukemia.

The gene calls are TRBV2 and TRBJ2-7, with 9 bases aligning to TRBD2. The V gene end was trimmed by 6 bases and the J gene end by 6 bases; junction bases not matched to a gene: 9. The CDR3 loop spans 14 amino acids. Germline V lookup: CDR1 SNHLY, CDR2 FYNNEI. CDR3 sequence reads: CASRRLAVTGEQYF. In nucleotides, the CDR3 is TGTGCCAGCAGAAGACTAGCGGTCACGGGCGAGCAGTACTTC.

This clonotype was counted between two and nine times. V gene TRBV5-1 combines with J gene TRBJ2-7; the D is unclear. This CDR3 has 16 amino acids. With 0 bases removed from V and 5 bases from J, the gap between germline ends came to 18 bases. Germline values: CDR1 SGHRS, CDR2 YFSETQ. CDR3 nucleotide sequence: TGCGCCAGCAGCTTGGCCTGGGCTGTTAGTAGTCACGAGCAGTACTTC. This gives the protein CASSLAWAVSSHEQYF.

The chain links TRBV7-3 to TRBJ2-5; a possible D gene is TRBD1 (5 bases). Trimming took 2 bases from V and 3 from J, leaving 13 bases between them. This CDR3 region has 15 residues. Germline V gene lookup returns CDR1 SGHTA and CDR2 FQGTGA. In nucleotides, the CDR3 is TGTGCCAGCAGCTTAGGGCCGACAGAGAAAGAGACCCAGTACTTC. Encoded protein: CASSLGPTEKETQYF.

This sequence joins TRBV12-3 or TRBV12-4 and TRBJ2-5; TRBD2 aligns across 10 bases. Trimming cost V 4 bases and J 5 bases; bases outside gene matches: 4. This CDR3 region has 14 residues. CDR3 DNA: TGTGCCAGCAGTTCTAGCGGGAGTTCCGAGACCCAGTACTTC. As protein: CASSSSGSSETQYF.

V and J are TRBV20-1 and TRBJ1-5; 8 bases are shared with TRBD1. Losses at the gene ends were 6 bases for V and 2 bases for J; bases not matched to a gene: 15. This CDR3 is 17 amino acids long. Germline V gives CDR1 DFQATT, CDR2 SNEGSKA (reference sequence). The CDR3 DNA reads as TGCAGTGCCGCAAGATCGACAGGGGCTAGGGGCAATCAGCCCCAGCATTTT. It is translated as CSAARSTGARGNQPQHF.

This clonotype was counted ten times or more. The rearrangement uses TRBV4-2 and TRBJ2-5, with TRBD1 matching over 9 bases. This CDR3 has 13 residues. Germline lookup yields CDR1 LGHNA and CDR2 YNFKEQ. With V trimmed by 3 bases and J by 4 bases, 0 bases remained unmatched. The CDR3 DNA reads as TGTGCCAGCAGCCAGACAGGGGGAGAGACCCAGTACTTC. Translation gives CASSQTGGETQYF.

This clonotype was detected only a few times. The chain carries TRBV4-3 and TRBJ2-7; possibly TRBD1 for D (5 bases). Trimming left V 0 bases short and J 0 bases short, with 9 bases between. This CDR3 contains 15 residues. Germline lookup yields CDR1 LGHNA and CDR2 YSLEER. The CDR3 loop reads CASSQDRQGSYEQYF. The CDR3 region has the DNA TGCGCCAGCAGCCAAGATCGGCAGGGCTCCTACGAGCAGTACTTC.

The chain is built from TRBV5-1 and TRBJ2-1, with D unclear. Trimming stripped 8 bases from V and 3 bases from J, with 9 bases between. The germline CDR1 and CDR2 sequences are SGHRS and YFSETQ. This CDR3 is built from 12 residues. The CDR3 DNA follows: TGCGCCAGATCTCGGCTCTACAATGAGCAGTTCTTC. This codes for CARSRLYNEQFF.

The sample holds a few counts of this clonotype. The CDR3 loop is CASSYSLREVLNEQYF. Written as DNA, the CDR3 is TGTGCCAGCAGTTACTCGTTGCGGGAGGTATTGAACGAGCAGTACTTC. This sequence joins TRBV6-5 and TRBJ2-7; 8 bases fit TRBD2. The length of the CDR3 is 16 residues. The J segment lost 5 bases and the V segment lost 0 bases, leaving 9 bases of the junction unmatched. The germline CDR1 and CDR2 sequences are MNHEY and SVGAGI.

The CDR3 region has the DNA TGTGCCAGCAGTGACAGGGGCCCGAGCTCCTACGAGCAGTACTTC. It is translated as CASSDRGPSSYEQYF. The J gene is TRBJ2-7, the V gene TRBV28; 8 bases are shared with TRBD1. Germline V gene lookup returns CDR1 MDHEN and CDR2 SYDVKM. This CDR3 has 15 residues. Unmatched junction bases numbered 6, after V lost 5 bases and J lost 0 bases.

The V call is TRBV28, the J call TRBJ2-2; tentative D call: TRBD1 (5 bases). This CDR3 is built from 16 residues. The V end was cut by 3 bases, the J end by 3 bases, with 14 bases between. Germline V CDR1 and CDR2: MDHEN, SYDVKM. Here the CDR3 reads CASSLDSWGDTGELFF. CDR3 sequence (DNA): TGTGCCAGCAGTTTGGATTCGTGGGGCGACACCGGGGAGCTGTTTTTT.

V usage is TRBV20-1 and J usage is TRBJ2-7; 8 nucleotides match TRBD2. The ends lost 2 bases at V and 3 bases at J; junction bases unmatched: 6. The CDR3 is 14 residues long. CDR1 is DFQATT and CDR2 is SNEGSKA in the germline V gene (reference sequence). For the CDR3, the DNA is TGCAGTGCTAGACATCGTCTAGCGGGCTACGAGCAGTACTTC. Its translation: CSARHRLAGYEQYF.

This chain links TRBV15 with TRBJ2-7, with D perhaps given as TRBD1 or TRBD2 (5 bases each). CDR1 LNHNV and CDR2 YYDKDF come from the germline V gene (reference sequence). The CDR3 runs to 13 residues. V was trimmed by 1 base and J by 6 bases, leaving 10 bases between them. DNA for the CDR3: TGTGCCACCAGCAGAGGAGACAGCGGCGAGCAGTACTTC. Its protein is CATSRGDSGEQYF.

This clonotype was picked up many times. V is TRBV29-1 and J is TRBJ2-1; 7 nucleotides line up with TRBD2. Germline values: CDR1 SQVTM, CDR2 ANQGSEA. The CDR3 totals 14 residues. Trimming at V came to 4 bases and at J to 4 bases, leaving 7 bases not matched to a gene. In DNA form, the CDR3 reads TGCAGCGTTGGAATGGGAGGGTCATACAATGAGCAGTTCTTC. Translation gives CSVGMGGSYNEQFF.

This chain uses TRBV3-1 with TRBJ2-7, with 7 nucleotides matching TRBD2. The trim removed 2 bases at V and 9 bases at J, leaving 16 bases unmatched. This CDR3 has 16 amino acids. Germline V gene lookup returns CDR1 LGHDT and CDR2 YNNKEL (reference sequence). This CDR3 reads CASSQLLLAASDGQYF. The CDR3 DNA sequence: TGTGCCAGCAGCCAACTCCTTCTAGCGGCTTCCGACGGGCAGTACTTC.

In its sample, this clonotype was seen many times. In DNA, the CDR3 is TGCAGCGTTCGACAGGGAGCCCAAGAGACCCAGTACTTC. Its protein is CSVRQGAQETQYF. The chain is built from TRBV29-1 and TRBJ2-5; 7 bases fit TRBD1. V lost 5 bases, J lost 1 base, and 4 bases stayed unmatched. The germline gives CDR1 SQVTM, CDR2 ANQGSEA. The CDR3 runs to 13 residues.

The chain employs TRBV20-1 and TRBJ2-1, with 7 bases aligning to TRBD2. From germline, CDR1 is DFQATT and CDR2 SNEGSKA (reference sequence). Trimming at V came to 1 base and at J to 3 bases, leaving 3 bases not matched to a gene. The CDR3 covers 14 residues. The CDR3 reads CSARAREVYNEQFF. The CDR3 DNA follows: TGCAGTGCTAGAGCACGGGAGGTCTACAATGAGCAGTTCTTC.

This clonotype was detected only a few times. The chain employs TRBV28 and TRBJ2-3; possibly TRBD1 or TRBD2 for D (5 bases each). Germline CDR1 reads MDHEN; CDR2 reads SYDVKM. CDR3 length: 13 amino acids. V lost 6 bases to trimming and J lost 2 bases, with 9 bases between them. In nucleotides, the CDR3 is TGTGCCAGCAGGACGGGACCCACAGATACGCAGTATTTT. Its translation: CASRTGPTDTQYF.

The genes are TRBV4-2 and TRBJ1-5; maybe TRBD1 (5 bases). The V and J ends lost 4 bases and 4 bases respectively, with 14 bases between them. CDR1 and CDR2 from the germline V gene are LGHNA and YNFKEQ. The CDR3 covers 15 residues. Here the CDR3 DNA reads TGTGCCAGCAGCCGGACGCGGGGGGTGAATCAGCCCCAGCATTTT. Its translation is CASSRTRGVNQPQHF.

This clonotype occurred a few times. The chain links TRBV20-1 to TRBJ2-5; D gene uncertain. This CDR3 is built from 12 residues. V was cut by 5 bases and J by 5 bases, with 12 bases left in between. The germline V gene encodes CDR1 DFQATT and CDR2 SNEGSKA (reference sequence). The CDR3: CSAGSPSETQYF. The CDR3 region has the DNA TGCAGTGCTGGGTCCCCTTCGGAGACCCAGTACTTC.

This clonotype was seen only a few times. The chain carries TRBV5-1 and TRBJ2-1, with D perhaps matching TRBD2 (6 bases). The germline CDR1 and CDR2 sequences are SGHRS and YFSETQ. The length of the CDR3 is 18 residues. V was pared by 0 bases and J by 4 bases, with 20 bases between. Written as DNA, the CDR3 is TGCGCCAGCAGCTTGGTGGACTATTCTTTGGCGGGGTACAATGAGCAGTTCTTC. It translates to CASSLVDYSLAGYNEQFF.

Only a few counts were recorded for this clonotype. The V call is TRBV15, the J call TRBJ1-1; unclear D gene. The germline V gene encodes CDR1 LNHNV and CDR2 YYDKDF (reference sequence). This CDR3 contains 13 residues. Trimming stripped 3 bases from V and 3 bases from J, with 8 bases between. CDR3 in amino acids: CATSRSAHTEAFF. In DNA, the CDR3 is TGTGCCACCAGCAGGTCGGCCCACACTGAAGCTTTCTTT.

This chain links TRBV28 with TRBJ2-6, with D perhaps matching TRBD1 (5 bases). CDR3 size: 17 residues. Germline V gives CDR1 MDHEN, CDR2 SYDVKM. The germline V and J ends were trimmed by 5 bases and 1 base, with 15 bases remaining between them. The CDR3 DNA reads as TGTGCCAGCAGTAGTCAGGGTAGAACTTCTGGGGCCAACGTCCTGACTTTC. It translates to CASSSQGRTSGANVLTF.

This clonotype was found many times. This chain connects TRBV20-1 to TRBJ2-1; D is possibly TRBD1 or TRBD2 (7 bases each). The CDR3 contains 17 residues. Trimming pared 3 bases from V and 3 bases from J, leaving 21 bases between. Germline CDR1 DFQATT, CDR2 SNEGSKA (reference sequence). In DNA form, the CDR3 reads TGCAGTGCTAGTTCAGGGGGGCGAGGCGGGAGCTACAATGAGCAGTTCTTC. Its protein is CSASSGGRGGSYNEQFF.

In DNA form, the CDR3 reads TGCAGTGCTAGAGTTGATCTAGCGGGACCCATTAGCTCCTACAATGAGCAGTTCTTC. Translated: CSARVDLAGPISSYNEQFF. The rearrangement joins TRBV20-1 to TRBJ2-1, with 9 nucleotides matching TRBD2. The CDR3 loop spans 19 amino acids. Trimming removed 1 base from V and 0 bases from J; junction bases left unmatched: 13. CDR1 is DFQATT, CDR2 SNEGSKA, per germline (reference sequence).

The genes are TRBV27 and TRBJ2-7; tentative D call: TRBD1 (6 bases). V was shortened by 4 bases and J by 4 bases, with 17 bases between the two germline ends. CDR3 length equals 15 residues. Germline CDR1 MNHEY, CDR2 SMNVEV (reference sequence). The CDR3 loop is CASSSLGRRGYEQYF. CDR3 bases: TGTGCCAGCAGTTCTCTTGGTCGTAGGGGGTACGAGCAGTACTTC.